A selection of T cell receptor beta chains follows, all from one sample in a study of blood T cell repertoires in COVID-19. Sequencing was performed with immunoSEQ multiplex PCR; in TCRdb, only in-frame clones are kept and a portion is missing. This repertoire shows approximately 42,000 clones, 76% found once; its top ten account for roughly a quarter. The sample consisted of peripheral blood. Source of these receptors: a man older than 75 with acute or convalescent COVID-19. Each CDR3 is given with its conserved first and last residue.

CDR3,J,V
CATSGEQSSDEQYF,TRBJ2-7,TRBV3-1/TRBV3-2
CASSRQAADTQYF,TRBJ2-3,TRBV6-5
CASSRKGLGLNTDTQYF,TRBJ2-3,TRBV5-4
CASSLRAGGPTDTQYF,TRBJ2-3,TRBV7-9
CASSGVSGAFSEQFF,TRBJ2-1,TRBV10-1
CASSIVGGTAYEQYF,TRBJ2-7,TRBV5-6
CASSRRQNYGYTF,TRBJ1-2,TRBV12-3/TRBV12-4
CASSPRGTGDADTQYF,TRBJ2-3,TRBV7-9
CASSSTSGASTDTQYF,TRBJ2-3,TRBV5-4
CASSTPRTGDSNQPQHF,TRBJ1-5,TRBV28
CASSLADRSGYGYTF,TRBJ1-2,TRBV7-9
CAISDRASGYNEQFF,TRBJ2-1,TRBV10-3
CASSLLISTDTQYF,TRBJ2-3,TRBV7-8
CASTPEGDSYGYTF,TRBJ1-2,TRBV9
CAIYKEDSGSQYF,TRBJ2-3,TRBV10-3
CASSFREVITGELFF,TRBJ2-2,TRBV6-6
CAISDGGSSRDTQYF,TRBJ2-3,TRBV10-3
CASRWDYHTGELFF,TRBJ2-2,TRBV12-2
CTSSQGRRLNTEAFF,TRBJ1-1,TRBV1
CASSLRSRPSGNTIYF,TRBJ1-3,TRBV11-1
CSVERSGEAQYF,TRBJ2-7,TRBV29-1
CASSQDGHPNTGELFF,TRBJ2-2,TRBV4-2
CASIELPGQPQHF,TRBJ1-5,TRBV28
CASDNRGRHQETQYF,TRBJ2-5,TRBV6-5
CASSQGLRSTDTQYF,TRBJ2-3,TRBV4-1
CASSPTSGRARPPLGF,TRBJ2-7,TRBV10-1
CASSLAVAGGQETQYF,TRBJ2-5,TRBV5-1
CASSVAGQGTGNTIYF,TRBJ1-3,TRBV9
CASSPGPVNQPQHF,TRBJ1-5,TRBV18
CASSRPGHHPF,TRBJ1-2,TRBV23-1
CASSRLGVVGTDTQYF,TRBJ2-3,TRBV5-1
CASSLGTSHGEQYF,TRBJ2-7,TRBV5-1
CASSVREGRQFF,TRBJ2-1,TRBV19
CASSEEGTTTQYF,TRBJ2-3,TRBV6-1
CASGTGRHTEAFF,TRBJ1-1,TRBV28
CASLRFFNEQFF,TRBJ2-1,TRBV12-3/TRBV12-4
CASSQDPKRPQHF,TRBJ1-5,TRBV3-1/TRBV3-2
CASSPRGNYGYTF,TRBJ1-2,TRBV4-2
CASSANSSSYNSPLHF,TRBJ1-6,TRBV9
CASSQFPSTGTLNYGYTF,TRBJ1-2,TRBV3-1/TRBV3-2
CASRKSTGFDQPQHF,TRBJ1-5,TRBV3-1/TRBV3-2
CASSENTSGTTKNIQYF,TRBJ2-4,TRBV6-1
CASSLAGGAAGNTIYF,TRBJ1-3,TRBV5-4
CASSLGLAGGLTDTQYF,TRBJ2-3,TRBV11-2
CASSTTYEQFF,TRBJ2-1,TRBV12-3/TRBV12-4
CASSAGGTGGNQPQHF,TRBJ1-5,TRBV19
CASSLTGQAYNSPLHF,TRBJ1-6,TRBV7-3
CASSAPGASQGNTEAFF,TRBJ1-1,TRBV28
CASREGQALGAFF,TRBJ1-1,TRBV2
CASSLDGGTGIYGYTF,TRBJ1-2,TRBV11-2
CAISDIKPGLAGVTGANVLTF,TRBJ2-6,TRBV10-3
CASRPGHKNTEAFF,TRBJ1-1,TRBV6-6